The T cell receptor beta chain described here comes from a study of T-cell reconstitution after alpha-beta-depleted transplantation in children. This clonotype was seen ten or more times. During its preparation, the TCRbeta library received unique molecular identifiers. TCRdb called the PCR reads again in MiXCR, with one record for every CDR3 protein. This sample has about 110,000 distinct CDR3 sequences, with 10% found just once. Trimming stripped 4 bases from V and 6 bases from J, with 20 bases between. The CDR3 loop spans 15 amino acids. Germline lookup yields CDR1 DFQATT and CDR2 SNEGSKA (reference sequence).

This sequence joins TRBV20-1 and TRBJ2-3; D may correspond to TRBD1 or TRBD2 (5 bases each). Sequences were derived from PBMCs from the stem cell graft donor, sampled from the stem cell graft. This clonotype was sampled from a human donor who donated a stem cell graft to a child with acute lymphoblastic leukemia. CDR3 protein: CSATYRVGDSDTQYF. CDR3 DNA: TGCAGTGCTACATACCGGGTGGGGGATTCGGATACGCAGTATTTT.